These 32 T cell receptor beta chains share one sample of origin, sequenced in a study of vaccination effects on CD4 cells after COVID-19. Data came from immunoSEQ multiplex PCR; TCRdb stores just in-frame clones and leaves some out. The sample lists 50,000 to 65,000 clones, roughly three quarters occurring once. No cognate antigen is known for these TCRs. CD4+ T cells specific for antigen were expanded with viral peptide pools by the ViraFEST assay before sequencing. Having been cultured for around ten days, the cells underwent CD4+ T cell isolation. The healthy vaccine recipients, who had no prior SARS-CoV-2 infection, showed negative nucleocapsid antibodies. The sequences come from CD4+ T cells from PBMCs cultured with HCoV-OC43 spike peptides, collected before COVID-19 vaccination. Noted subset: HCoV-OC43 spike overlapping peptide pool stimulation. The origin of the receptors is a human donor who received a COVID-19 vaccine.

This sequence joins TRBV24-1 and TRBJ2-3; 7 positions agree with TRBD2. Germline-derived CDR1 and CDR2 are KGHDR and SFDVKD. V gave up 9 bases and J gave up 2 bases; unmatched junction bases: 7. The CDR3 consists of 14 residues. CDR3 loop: CATQVAGSTDTQYF. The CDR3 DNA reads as TGTGCCACCCAAGTAGCGGGCTCCACAGATACGCAGTATTTT.

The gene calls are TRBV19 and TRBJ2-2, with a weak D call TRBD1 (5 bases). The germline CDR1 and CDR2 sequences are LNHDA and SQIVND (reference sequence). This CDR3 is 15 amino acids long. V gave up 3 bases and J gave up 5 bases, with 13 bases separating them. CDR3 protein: CASSIGRAGTGELFF. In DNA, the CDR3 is TGTGCCAGTAGTATCGGCAGGGCTGGGACCGGGGAGCTGTTTTTT. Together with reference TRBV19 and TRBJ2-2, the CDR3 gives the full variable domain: DGGITQSPKYLFRKEGQNVTLSCEQNLNHDAMYWYRQDPGQGLRLIYYSQIVNDFQKGDIAEGYSVSREKKESFPLTVTSAQKNPTAFYLCASSIGRAGTGELFFGEGSRLTVL.

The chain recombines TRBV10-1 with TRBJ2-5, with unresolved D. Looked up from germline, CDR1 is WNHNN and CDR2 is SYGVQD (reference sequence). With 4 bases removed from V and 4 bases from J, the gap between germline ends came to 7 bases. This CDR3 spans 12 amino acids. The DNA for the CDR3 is TGCGCCAGCAGTGGGGATGGAGAGACCCAGTACTTC. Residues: CASSGDGETQYF.

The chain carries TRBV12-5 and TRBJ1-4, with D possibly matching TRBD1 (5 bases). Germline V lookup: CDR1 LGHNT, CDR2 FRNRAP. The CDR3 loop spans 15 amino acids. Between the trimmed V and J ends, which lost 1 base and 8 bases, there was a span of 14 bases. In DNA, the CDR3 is TGTGCTAGTGGTTTGGGGGACGTAATCGGGGAAAAACTGTTTTTT. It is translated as CASGLGDVIGEKLFF.

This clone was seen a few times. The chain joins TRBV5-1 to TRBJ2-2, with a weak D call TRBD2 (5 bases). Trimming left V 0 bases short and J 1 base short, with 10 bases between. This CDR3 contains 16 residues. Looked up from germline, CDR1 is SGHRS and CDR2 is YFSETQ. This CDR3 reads CASSLEIGVNTGELFF. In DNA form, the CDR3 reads TGCGCCAGCAGCTTGGAGATCGGGGTGAACACCGGGGAGCTGTTTTTT.

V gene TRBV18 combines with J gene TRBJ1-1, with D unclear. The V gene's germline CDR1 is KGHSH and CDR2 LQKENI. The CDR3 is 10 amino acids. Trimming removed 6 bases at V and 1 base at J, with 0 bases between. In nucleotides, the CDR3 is TGTGCCAGCTCGAACACTGAAGCTTTCTTT. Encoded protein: CASSNTEAFF.

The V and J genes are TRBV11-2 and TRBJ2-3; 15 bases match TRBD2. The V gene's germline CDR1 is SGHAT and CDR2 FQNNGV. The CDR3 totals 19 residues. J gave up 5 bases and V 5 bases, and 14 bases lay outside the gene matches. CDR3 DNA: TGTGCCAGCAGCGCACGAACCGGGACTAGCGGGGGGACCCTAGATACGCAGTATTTT. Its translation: CASSARTGTSGGTLDTQYF.

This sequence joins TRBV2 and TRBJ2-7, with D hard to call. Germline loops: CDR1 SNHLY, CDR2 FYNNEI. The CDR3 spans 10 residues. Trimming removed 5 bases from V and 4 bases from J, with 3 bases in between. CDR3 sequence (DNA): TGTGCCAGCAGTTTTTACGAGCAGTACGTC. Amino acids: CASSFYEQYV.

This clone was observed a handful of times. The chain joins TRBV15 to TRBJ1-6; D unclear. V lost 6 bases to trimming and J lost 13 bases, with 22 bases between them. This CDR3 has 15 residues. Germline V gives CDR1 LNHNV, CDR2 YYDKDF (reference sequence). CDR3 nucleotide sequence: TGTGCCACCAGGAGCGGGCAGGTACCCTCAATGCCCCTCCACTTT. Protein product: CATRSGQVPSMPLHF.

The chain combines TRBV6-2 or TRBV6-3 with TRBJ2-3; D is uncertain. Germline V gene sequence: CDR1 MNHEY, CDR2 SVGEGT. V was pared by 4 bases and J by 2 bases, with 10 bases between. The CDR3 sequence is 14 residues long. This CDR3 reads CASSLAIHTDTQYF. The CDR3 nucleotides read TGTGCCAGCAGTTTGGCTATTCACACAGATACGCAGTATTTT.

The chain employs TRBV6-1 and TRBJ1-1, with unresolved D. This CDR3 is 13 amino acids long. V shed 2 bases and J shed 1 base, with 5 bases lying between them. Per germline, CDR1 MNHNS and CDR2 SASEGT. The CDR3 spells CASSELANTEAFF. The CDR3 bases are TGTGCCAGCAGTGAATTAGCGAACACTGAAGCTTTCTTT.

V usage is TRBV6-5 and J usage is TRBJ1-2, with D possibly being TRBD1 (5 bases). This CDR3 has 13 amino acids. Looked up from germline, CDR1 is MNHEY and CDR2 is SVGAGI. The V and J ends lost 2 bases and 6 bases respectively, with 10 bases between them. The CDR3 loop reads CASSYRQGHGYTF. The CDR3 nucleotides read TGTGCCAGCAGTTACAGGCAGGGACATGGCTACACCTTC.

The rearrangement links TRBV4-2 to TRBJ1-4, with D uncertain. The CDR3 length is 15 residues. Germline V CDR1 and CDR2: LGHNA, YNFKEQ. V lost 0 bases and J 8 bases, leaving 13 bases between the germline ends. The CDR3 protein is CASSQEGLFGEKLFF. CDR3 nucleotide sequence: TGTGCCAGCAGCCAAGAAGGTCTCTTTGGAGAAAAACTGTTTTTT.

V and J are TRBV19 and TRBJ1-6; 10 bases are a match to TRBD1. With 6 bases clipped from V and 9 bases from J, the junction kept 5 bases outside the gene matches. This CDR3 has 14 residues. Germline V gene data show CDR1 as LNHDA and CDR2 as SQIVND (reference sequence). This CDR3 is CASRPDRGPSPLHF. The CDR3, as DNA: TGTGCCAGTAGACCCGACAGGGGGCCTTCACCCCTCCACTTT.

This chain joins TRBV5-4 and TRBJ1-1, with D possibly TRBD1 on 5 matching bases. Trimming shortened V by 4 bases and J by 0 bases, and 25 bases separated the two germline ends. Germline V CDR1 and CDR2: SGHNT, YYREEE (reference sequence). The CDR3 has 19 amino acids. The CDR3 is CASSPGTDSRLTMNTEAFF. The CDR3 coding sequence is TGTGCCAGCAGCCCCGGGACCGACAGCCGACTCACCATGAACACTGAAGCTTTCTTT.

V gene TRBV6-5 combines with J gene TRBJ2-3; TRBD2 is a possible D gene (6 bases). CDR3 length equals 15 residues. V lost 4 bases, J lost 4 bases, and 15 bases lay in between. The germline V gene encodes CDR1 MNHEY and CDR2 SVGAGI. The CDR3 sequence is CASSSGTPRSDTQYF. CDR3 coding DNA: TGTGCCAGCAGTTCCGGGACTCCCAGATCAGATACGCAGTATTTT.

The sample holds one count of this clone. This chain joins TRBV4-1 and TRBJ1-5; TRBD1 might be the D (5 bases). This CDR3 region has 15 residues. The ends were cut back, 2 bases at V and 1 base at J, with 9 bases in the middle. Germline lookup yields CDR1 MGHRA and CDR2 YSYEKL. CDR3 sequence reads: CASSQQGLSNQPQHF. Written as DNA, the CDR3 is TGCGCCAGCAGCCAACAGGGTCTCAGCAATCAGCCCCAGCATTTT.

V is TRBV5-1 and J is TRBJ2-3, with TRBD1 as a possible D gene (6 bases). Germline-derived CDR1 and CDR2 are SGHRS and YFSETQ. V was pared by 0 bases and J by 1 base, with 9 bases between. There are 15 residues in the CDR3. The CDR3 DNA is TGCGCCAGCAGCTTGGGAGGGGGAGGCACAGATACGCAGTATTTT. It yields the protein CASSLGGGGTDTQYF.

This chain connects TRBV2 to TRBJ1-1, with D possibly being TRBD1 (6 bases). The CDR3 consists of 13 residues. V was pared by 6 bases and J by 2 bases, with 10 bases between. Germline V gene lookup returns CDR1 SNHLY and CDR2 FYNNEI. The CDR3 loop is CASRAQGNTEAFF. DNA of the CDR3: TGTGCCAGCAGAGCACAGGGTAACACTGAAGCTTTCTTT.

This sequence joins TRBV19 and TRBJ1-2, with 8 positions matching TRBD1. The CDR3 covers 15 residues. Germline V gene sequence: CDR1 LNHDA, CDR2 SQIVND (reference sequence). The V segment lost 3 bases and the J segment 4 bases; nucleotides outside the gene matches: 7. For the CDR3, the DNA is TGTGCCAGTAGTATTCAGCCCGGACAGGGCTATGGCTACACCTTC. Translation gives CASSIQPGQGYGYTF. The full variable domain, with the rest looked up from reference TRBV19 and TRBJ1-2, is DGGITQSPKYLFRKEGQNVTLSCEQNLNHDAMYWYRQDPGQGLRLIYYSQIVNDFQKGDIAEGYSVSREKKESFPLTVTSAQKNPTAFYLCASSIQPGQGYGYTFGSGTRLTVV.

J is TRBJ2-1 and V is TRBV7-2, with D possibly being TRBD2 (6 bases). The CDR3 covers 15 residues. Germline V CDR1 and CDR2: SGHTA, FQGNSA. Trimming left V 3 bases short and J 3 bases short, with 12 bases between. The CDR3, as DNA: TGTGCCAGCAGCTTCCCTAGCGTAGGCTACAATGAGCAGTTCTTC. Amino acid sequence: CASSFPSVGYNEQFF.

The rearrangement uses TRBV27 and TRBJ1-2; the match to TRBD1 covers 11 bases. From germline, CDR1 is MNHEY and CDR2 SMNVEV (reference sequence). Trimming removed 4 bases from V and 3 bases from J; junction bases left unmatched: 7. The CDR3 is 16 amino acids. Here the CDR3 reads CASSSLGTGGDYGYTF. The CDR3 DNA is TGTGCCAGCAGTTCACTAGGGACAGGGGGAGACTATGGCTACACCTTC.

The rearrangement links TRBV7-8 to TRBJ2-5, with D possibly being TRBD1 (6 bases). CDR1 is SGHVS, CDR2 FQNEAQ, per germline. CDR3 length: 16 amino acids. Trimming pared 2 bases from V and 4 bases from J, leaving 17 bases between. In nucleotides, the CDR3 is TGTGCCAGCAGCTTATTAAGCGCACTACAGGGAGAGACCCAGTACTTC. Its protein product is CASSLLSALQGETQYF.

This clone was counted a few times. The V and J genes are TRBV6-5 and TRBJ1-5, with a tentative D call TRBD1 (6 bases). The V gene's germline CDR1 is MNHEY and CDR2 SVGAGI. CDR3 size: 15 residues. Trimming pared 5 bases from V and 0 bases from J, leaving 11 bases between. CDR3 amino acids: CASSNRAYSNQPQHF. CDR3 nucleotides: TGTGCCAGCAGTAACAGGGCTTATAGCAATCAGCCCCAGCATTTT.

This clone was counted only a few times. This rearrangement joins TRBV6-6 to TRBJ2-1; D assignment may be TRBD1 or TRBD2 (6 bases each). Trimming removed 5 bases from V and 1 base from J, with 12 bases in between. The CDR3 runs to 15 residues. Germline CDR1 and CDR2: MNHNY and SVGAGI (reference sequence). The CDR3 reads CASSPPGASYNEQFF. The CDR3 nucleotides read TGTGCCAGCAGTCCGCCGGGGGCTTCCTACAATGAGCAGTTCTTC.

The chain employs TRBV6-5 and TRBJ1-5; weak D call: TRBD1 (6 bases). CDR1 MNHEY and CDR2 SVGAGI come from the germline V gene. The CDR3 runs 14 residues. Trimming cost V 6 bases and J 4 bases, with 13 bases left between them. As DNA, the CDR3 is TGTGCCAGCAGCGGCGCAGGGGCAAATCAGCCCCAGCATTTT. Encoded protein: CASSGAGANQPQHF.

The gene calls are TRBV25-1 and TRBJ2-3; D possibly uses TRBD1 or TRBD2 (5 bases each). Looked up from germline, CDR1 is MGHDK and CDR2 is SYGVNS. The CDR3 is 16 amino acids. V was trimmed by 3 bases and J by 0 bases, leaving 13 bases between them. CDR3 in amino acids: CASSDRDQASTDTQYF. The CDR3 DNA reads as TGTGCCAGCAGTGACCGGGACCAGGCTAGCACAGATACGCAGTATTTT.

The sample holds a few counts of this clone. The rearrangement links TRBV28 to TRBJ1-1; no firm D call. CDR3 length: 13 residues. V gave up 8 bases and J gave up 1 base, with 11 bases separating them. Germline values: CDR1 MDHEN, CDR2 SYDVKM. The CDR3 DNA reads TGTGCCAGCGTTAGGGCAGGGAACACTGAAGCTTTCTTT. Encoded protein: CASVRAGNTEAFF.

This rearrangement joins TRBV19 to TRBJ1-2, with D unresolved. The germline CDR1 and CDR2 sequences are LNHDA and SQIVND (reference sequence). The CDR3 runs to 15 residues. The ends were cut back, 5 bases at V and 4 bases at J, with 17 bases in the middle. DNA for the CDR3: TGTGCCAGTAGTTTAACAGTTATTGGAGGCTATGGCTACACCTTC. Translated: CASSLTVIGGYGYTF.

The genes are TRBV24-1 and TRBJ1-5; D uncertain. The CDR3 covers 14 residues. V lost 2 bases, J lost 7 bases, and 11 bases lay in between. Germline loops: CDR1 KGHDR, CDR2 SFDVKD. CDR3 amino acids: CATSDSGVFQPQHF. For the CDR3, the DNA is TGTGCCACCAGTGATTCTGGGGTATTCCAGCCCCAGCATTTT.

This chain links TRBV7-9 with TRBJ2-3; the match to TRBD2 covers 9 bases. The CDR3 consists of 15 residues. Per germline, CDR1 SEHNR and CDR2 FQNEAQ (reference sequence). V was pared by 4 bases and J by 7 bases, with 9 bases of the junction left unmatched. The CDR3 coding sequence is TGTGCCAGCAGCTCCCCTCGCGGGGGGGCCTATACGCAGTATTTT. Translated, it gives CASSSPRGGAYTQYF.

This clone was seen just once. The CDR3 region has the DNA TGTGCCAGCACGTCAGCAGGGACCCTCGGCTACACCTTC. Translated: CASTSAGTLGYTF. V is TRBV12-3 or TRBV12-4 and J is TRBJ1-2, with D possibly matching TRBD1 (5 bases). Trimming shortened V by 7 bases and J by 8 bases, and 17 bases separated the two germline ends. The CDR3 is 13 residues long.